Below, 13 T cell receptor beta chains from the same sample are listed, as sequenced in a study of T cell repertoires in cytomegalovirus infection. TCRdb analysed the reads with MiXCR anew, one entry per CDR3 protein. Of some 320,000 distinct CDR3 sequences in the sample, more than 8% were seen once. The source material was PBMCs. These receptors originate from a human donor in good health (CMV status not recorded). Some clones in this sample may be carry-over from other donors' samples.

This clonotype has a count of ten or more. V is TRBV7-2 and J is TRBJ2-3, with TRBD2 matching 8 bases. Trimming at V came to 5 bases and at J to 1 base, leaving 8 bases not matched to a gene. CDR3 length equals 16 residues. Germline V lookup: CDR1 SGHTA, CDR2 FQGNSA. DNA of the CDR3: TGTGCCAGCAGCCCATGGGGACTAGTCGGCACAGATACGCAGTATTTT. Amino acid sequence: CASSPWGLVGTDTQYF.

This clonotype occurred many times. The chain employs TRBV7-2 and TRBJ2-3; tentative D call: TRBD2 (6 bases). Germline lookup yields CDR1 SGHTA and CDR2 FQGNSA. Trimming took off 4 bases at V and 2 bases at J, with 10 bases between the two ends. The CDR3 runs to 14 residues. Written as DNA, the CDR3 is TGTGCCAGCAGCTCCCGGGACTTCACAGATACGCAGTATTTT. Translated, it gives CASSSRDFTDTQYF. Filled out from reference TRBV7-2 and TRBJ2-3, the complete variable domain reads GAGVSQSPSNKVTEKGKDVELRCDPISGHTALYWYRQSLGQGLEFLIYFQGNSAPDKSGLPSDRFSAERTGGSVSTLTIQRTQQEDSAVYLCASSSRDFTDTQYFGPGTRLTVL.

Only a few counts were recorded for this clonotype. The chain links TRBV25-1 to TRBJ1-5; D remains ambiguous. Germline assignment: CDR1 MGHDK and CDR2 SYGVNS. Trimming left V 5 bases short and J 5 bases short, with 10 bases between. There are 13 residues in the CDR3. The CDR3 coding sequence is TGTGCCAGCAGTATCGGCGGAGATCAGCCCCAGCATTTT. This codes for CASSIGGDQPQHF.

There are a few counts of this clonotype. The V gene is TRBV7-2, the J gene TRBJ1-6; 9 bases line up with TRBD1. This CDR3 contains 14 residues. CDR1 is SGHTA and CDR2 is FQGNSA in the germline V gene. The V and J ends lost 2 bases and 11 bases, in that order; junction bases with no gene match: 4. CDR3 nucleotide sequence: TGTGCCAGCAGCTTAACGGGACAGGGACCACCCCTCCACTTT. It specifies CASSLTGQGPPLHF.

This clonotype was recorded a few times. J is TRBJ1-1 and V is TRBV12-3 or TRBV12-4; TRBD1 matches 7 bases. This CDR3 spans 15 amino acids. Trimming removed 6 bases from V and 2 bases from J; junction bases left unmatched: 9. The CDR3 nucleotides read TGTGCCAGCAGACCCACCAGGGGGGCTAACACTGAAGCTTTCTTT. Translation: CASRPTRGANTEAFF.

This clonotype was seen repeatedly, ten times or more. In DNA, the CDR3 is TGTGCCAGCAGCTTGGGGACAGGAGTTTACGAGCAGTACTTC. Translated, it gives CASSLGTGVYEQYF. The V gene is TRBV7-9, the J gene TRBJ2-7, with 8 bases identical to TRBD1. The germline V gene encodes CDR1 SEHNR and CDR2 FQNEAQ (reference sequence). The junction had 5 bases not matched to a gene; V was cut back by 3 bases and J by 4 bases. This CDR3 comprises 14 residues.

This clonotype was counted a few times. The V call is TRBV7-9, the J call TRBJ1-6; D is unclear. The CDR3 sequence is 15 residues long. The V end lost 4 bases, the J end lost 7 bases, and 14 bases lay between the germline ends. Looked up from germline, CDR1 is SEHNR and CDR2 is FQNEAQ (reference sequence). CDR3 region: CASSSDGKLNSPLHF. The CDR3 nucleotides read TGTGCCAGCAGCTCCGACGGAAAATTAAATTCACCCCTCCACTTT.

This clonotype appeared many times. CDR3: CAISSLTGGYEQYF. CDR3 DNA sequence: TGTGCCATCAGTTCCCTAACGGGGGGATACGAGCAGTACTTC. V gene TRBV10-3 combines with J gene TRBJ2-7, with 7 bases fitting TRBD2. CDR3 size: 14 residues. Trimming at V came to 5 bases and at J to 4 bases, leaving 8 bases not matched to a gene. The germline V gene has CDR1 ENHRY and CDR2 SYGVKD.

This clonotype was recorded many times. This chain links TRBV7-2 with TRBJ2-7; D remains unclear. Germline CDR1 reads SGHTA; CDR2 reads FQGNSA. The V end lost 5 bases, the J end lost 0 bases, and 17 bases lay between the germline ends. This CDR3 has 16 amino acids. The CDR3, as DNA: TGTGCCAGCAGCCCCCAGGCCGGCAGTCGCTCCTACGAGCAGTACTTC. Protein: CASSPQAGSRSYEQYF.

This clonotype came up many times. V gene TRBV7-9 combines with J gene TRBJ2-2; D is undetermined. Germline V CDR1 and CDR2: SEHNR, FQNEAQ (reference sequence). The CDR3 covers 11 residues. V lost 0 bases and J lost 10, with 3 bases in between. The CDR3 DNA sequence: TGTGCCAGCAGCTTAGCGGAGGAGCTGTTTTTT. Its protein product is CASSLAEELFF.

The chain couples TRBV28 to TRBJ1-5; D is undetermined. This CDR3 spans 12 amino acids. Germline CDR1 and CDR2: MDHEN and SYDVKM. V shed 5 bases and J shed 5 bases, with 7 bases lying between them. CDR3 loop: CASSLTHQPQHF. CDR3 coding DNA: TGTGCCAGCAGTCTCACCCATCAGCCCCAGCATTTT.

This clonotype has a count of ten or more. V is TRBV7-2 and J is TRBJ2-1, with 7 bases identical to TRBD2. V dropped 5 bases and J dropped 10; count of bases not matched to a gene: 14. CDR1 is SGHTA, CDR2 FQGNSA, per germline. This CDR3 is 15 amino acids long. The DNA of the CDR3 is TGTGCCAGCAGCCTATCCGGACCCGGCGGGAGAGAGCAGTTCTTC. Protein product: CASSLSGPGGREQFF.

This clonotype was counted a few times. This rearrangement joins TRBV6-5 to TRBJ1-2, with D perhaps matching TRBD1 (5 bases). CDR1 and CDR2 from the germline V gene are MNHEY and SVGAGI. V dropped 6 bases and J dropped 4 bases, with 18 bases sitting between them. This CDR3 region has 15 residues. The CDR3: CASRLTWGGTYGYTF. The CDR3 DNA sequence: TGTGCCAGCAGACTTACGTGGGGGGGGACCTATGGCTACACCTTC.